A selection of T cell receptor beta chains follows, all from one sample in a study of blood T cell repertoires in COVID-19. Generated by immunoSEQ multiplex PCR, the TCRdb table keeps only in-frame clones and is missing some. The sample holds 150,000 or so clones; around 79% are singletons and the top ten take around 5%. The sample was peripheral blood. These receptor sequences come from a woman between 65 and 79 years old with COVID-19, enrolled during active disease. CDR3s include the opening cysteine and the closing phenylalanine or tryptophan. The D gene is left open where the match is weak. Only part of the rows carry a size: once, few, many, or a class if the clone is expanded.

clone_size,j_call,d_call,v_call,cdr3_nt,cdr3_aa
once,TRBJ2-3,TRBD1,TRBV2,TGTGCCAGCAGTGTCCCCTACAGGGGTAGGACCACAGATACGCAGTATTTT,CASSVPYRGRTTDTQYF
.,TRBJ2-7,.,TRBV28,TGTGCCAGCAGTCCAGACAGGAACTTTGCCGAGCAGTACTTC,CASSPDRNFAEQYF
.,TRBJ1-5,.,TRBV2,TGTGCCAGCAGGGGGGGGGTTAATCAGCCCCAGCATTTT,CASRGGVNQPQHF
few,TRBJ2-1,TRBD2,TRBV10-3,TGTGCCATCAGAACTAGCGGGGGGGCCTACAATGAGCAGTTCTTC,CAIRTSGGAYNEQFF
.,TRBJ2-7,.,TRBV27,TGTGCCAGCAGTTTGGGCCCCGGGAGCTCCTACGAGCAGTACTTC,CASSLGPGSSYEQYF
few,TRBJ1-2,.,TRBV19,TGTGCCAGTAGTTTGAATGCCGGGACAAGCTATGGCTACACCTTC,CASSLNAGTSYGYTF
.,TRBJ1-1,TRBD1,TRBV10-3,TGTGCCACCGCCGGGACAGGGGGTGAAGCTTTCTTT,CATAGTGGEAFF
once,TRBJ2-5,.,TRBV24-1,TGTGCCACCAGTGAAGCGCGGGGACAAGAGACCCAGTACTTC,CATSEARGQETQYF
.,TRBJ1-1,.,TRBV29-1,TGCAGCGTTGCCCTGGGGTCGGGGGGGACTGAAGCTTTCTTT,CSVALGSGGTEAFF
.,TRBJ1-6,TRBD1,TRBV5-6,TGTGCCAGCAGCTTGAGGACAGGTGATTATTCACCCCTCCACTTT,CASSLRTGDYSPLHF
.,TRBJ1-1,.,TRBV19,TGTGCCAGTAGTCGCCGCAACATGAACACTGAAGCTTTCTTT,CASSRRNMNTEAFF
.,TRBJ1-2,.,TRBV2,TGTGCCAGCAGTGAATTACAGGCGAACTATGGCTACACCTTC,CASSELQANYGYTF
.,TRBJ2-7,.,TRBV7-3,TGTGCCAGCAGCAAGGGAGTGGGAGACTACGAGCAGTACTTC,CASSKGVGDYEQYF
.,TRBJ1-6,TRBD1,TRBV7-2,TGTGCCAGCCGACAGGGATGGTCACCCCTCCACTTT,CASRQGWSPLHF
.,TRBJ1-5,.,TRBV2,TGTGCCAGCGTACGGAGTACCAATCAGCCCCAGCATTTT,CASVRSTNQPQHF
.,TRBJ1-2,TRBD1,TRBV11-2,TGTGCCAGCAGCCTTCAGGGGGGCGCGAGGGGCTACACCTTC,CASSLQGGARGYTF
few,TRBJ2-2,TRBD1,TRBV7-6,TGTGCCAGCAGCTTAGCACCAACAGGGGGCATAGACACCGGGGAGCTGTTTTTT,CASSLAPTGGIDTGELFF
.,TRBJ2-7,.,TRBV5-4,TGTGCCAGCAGCCCGGAGGTAAACAGGGTTAATGAGCAGTACTTC,CASSPEVNRVNEQYF